In this sample, the clone carrying this TCR beta chain turned up a few times. Its specificity is not known. The sample is drawn from a study of T cells after yellow fever vaccination. TCRdb re-analysed the 5' RACE reads in MiXCR, keeping a single row per CDR3 protein. The table shows 500,000 to 650,000 distinct CDR3 sequences, with roughly a sixth occurring only once. Study outcomes and limitations: When the response was secondary, it was weaker but reached its peak faster, day 5 versus 15.

This receptor was identified in a man between 18 and 29 years old who received the YFV17D yellow fever vaccine. This material consisted of PBMCs, taken 4 to 5 days after the first yellow fever vaccination.

The CDR3 DNA is TGTGCCAGCAGTTCCACTCCAGGGGGGTCCGAGACCCAGTACTTC. Translation gives CASSSTPGGSETQYF. This chain links TRBV12-3 or TRBV12-4 with TRBJ2-5; TRBD1 is a possible D gene (7 bases). Trimming pared 4 bases from V and 5 bases from J, leaving 17 bases between. This CDR3 contains 15 residues.